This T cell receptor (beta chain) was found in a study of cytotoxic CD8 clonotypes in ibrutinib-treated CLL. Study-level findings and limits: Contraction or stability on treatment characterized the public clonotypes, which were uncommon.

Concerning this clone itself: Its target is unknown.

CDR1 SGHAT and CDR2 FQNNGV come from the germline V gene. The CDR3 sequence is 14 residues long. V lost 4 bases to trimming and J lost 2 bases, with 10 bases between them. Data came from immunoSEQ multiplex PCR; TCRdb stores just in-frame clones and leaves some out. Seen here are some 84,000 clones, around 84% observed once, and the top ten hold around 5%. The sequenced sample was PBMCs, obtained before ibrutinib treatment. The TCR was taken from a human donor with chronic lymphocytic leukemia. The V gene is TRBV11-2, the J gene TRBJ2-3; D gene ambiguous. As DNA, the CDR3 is TGTGCCAGCAGCTCCCAAAAAAACACAGATACGCAGTATTTT. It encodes CASSSQKNTDTQYF.